This entry features one T cell receptor beta chain sequence. As to treatment: preoperative locoregional IRX-2 cytokine immunotherapy. Patients received preoperative, locoregional IRX-2 cytokine immunotherapy in a phase Ib study. The data belong to a study of preoperative IRX-2 immunotherapy in early breast cancer. V lost 3 bases and J 1 base, leaving 9 bases between the germline ends. Per germline, CDR1 SGHNT and CDR2 YENEEA. This CDR3 comprises 14 residues. Sequencing was performed with immunoSEQ multiplex PCR; in TCRdb, only in-frame clones are kept and a portion is missing. The data contain approximately 100,000 clones, about nine tenths of them seen just once; the ten biggest clones take up about 2%.

The receptor was derived from a human donor with breast cancer. The genes are TRBV11-3 and TRBJ2-5, with D maybe TRBD2 (6 bases). Sequenced here: tumor tissue, sampled after IRX-2 immunotherapy. The CDR3 loop is CASSLDYRQETQYF. CDR3 DNA sequence: TGTGCCAGCAGCTTGGACTACCGCCAAGAGACCCAGTACTTC. Filled out from reference TRBV11-3 and TRBJ2-5, the complete variable domain reads EAGVVQSPRYKIIEKKQPVAFWCNPISGHNTLYWYLQNLGQGPELLIRYENEEAVDDSQLPKDRFSAERLKGVDSTLKIQPAELGDSAVYLCASSLDYRQETQYFGPGTRLLVL.